This T cell receptor (beta chain) was obtained from a study of blood T cell repertoires in COVID-19. Germline V lookup: CDR1 SGHVS, CDR2 FQNEAQ. V dropped 0 bases and J dropped 4; count of bases not matched to a gene: 5. The CDR3 totals 15 residues. TCRdb's copy holds only in-frame clones and misses some; the assay was immunoSEQ multiplex PCR. Here the sample spans more than 150,000 clones, roughly 90% being singletons. This clone appeared once. J is TRBJ1-1 and V is TRBV7-8; 7 bases map to TRBD1. This clonotype originated in a man in his sixties with acute or convalescent COVID-19. The sequenced material came from peripheral blood. The CDR3 region is CASSLAQGKGTEAFF. CDR3 DNA: TGTGCCAGCAGCTTAGCACAGGGGAAAGGCACTGAAGCTTTCTTT. The full variable domain, rest sourced from reference TRBV7-8 and TRBJ1-1, is GAGVSQSPRYKVAKRGQDVALRCDPISGHVSLFWYQQALGQGPEFLTYFQNEAQLDKSGLPSDRFFAERPEGSVSTLKIQRTQQEDSAVYLCASSLAQGKGTEAFFGQGTRLTVV.